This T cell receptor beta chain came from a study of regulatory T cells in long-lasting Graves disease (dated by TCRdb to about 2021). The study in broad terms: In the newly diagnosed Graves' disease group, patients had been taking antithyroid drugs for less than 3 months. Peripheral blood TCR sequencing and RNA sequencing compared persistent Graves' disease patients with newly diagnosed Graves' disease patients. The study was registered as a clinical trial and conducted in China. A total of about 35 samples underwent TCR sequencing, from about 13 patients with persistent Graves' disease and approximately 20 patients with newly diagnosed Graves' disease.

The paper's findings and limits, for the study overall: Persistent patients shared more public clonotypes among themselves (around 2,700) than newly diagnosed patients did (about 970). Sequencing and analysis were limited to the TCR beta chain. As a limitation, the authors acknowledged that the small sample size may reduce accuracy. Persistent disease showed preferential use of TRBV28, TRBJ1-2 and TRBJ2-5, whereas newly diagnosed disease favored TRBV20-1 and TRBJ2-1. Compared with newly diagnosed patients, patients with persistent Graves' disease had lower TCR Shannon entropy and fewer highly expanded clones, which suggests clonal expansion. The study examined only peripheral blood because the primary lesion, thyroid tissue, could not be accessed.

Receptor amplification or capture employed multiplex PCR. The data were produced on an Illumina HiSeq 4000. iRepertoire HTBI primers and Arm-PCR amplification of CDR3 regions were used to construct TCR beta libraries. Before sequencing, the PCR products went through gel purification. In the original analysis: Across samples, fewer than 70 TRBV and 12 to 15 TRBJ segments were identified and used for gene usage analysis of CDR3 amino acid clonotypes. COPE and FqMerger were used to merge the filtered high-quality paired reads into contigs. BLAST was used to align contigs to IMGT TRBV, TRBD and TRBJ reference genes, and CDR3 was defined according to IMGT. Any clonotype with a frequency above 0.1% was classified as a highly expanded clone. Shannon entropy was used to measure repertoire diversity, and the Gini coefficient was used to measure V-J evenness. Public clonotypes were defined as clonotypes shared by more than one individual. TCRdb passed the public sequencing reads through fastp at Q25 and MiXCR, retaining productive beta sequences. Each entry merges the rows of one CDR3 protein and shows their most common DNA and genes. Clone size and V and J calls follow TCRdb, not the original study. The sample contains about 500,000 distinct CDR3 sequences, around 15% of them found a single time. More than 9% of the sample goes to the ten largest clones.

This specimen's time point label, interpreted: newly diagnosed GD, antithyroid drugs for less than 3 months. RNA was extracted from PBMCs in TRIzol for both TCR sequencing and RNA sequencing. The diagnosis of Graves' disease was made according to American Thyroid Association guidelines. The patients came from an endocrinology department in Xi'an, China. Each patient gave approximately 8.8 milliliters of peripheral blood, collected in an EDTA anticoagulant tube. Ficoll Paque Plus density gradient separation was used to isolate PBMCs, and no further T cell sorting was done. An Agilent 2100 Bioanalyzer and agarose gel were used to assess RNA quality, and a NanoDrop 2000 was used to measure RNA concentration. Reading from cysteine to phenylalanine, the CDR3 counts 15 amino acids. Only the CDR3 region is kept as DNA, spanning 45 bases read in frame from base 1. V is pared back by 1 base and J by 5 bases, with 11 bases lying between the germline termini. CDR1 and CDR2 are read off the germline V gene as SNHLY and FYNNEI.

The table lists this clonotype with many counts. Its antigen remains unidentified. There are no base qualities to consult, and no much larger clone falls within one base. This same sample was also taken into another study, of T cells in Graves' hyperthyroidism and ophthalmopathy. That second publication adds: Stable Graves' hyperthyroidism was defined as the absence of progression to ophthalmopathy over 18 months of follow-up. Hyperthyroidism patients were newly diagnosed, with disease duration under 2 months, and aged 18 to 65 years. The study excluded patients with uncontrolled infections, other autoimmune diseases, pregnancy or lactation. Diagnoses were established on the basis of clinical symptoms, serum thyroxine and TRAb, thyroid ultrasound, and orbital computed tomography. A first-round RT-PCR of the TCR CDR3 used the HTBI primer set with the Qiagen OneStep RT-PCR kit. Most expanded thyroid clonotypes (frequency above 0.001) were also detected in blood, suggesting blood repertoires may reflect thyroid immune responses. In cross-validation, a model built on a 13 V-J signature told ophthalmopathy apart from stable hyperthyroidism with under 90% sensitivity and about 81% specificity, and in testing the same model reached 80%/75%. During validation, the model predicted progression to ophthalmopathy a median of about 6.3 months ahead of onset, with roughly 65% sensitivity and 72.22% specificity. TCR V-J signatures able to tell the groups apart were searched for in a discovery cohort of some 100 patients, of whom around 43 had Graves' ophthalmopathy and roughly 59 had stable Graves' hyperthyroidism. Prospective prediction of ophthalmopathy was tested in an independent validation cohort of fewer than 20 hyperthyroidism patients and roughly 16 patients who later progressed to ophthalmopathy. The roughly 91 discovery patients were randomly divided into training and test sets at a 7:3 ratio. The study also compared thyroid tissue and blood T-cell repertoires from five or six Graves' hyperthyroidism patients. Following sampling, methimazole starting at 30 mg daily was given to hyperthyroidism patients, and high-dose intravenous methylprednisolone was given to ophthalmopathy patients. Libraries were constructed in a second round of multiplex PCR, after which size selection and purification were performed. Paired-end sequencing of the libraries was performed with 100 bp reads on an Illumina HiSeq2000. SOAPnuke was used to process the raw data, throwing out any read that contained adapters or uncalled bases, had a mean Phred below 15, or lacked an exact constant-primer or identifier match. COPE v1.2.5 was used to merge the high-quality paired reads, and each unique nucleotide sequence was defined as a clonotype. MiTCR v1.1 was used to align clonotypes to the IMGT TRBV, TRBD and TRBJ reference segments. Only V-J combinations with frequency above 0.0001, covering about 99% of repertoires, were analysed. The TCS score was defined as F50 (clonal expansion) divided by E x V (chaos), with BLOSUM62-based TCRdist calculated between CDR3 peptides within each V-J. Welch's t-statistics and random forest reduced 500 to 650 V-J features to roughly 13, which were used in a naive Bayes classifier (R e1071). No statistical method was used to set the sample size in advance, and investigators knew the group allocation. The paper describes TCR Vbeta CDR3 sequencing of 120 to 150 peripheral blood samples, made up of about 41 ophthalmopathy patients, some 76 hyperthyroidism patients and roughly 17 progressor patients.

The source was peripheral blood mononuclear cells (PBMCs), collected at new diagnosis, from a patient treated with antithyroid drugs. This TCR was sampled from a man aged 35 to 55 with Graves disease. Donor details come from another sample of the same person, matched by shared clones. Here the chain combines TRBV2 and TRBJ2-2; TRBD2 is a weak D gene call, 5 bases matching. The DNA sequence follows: TGTGCCAGCAGTGAAGAAGAGGGTGATACCGGGGAGCTGTTTTTT. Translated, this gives CASSEEEGDTGELFF.